The 6 T cell receptor beta chains reported below all come from one sample, sequenced in a study of T cell changes during pregnancy in multiple sclerosis. The data were produced by immunoSEQ multiplex PCR, yet TCRdb's version contains in-frame clones alone and is incomplete. The data show just under 65,000 clones, 91% seen once. The sequenced sample was peripheral blood, obtained after pregnancy. These TCRs come from a female donor in good health, enrolled as a control in a pregnancy study.

This chain uses TRBV2 with TRBJ1-1; 7 positions match TRBD1. The CDR3 runs to 13 residues. V was clipped by 6 bases and J by 5 bases; unmatched bases: 6. Looked up from germline, CDR1 is SNHLY and CDR2 is FYNNEI. The CDR3 reads CASRKTGQTEAFF. CDR3 nucleotide sequence: TGTGCCAGCAGGAAGACAGGGCAAACTGAAGCTTTCTTT.

This clone was seen once. V usage is TRBV6-6 and J usage is TRBJ2-5, with D possibly TRBD2 on 5 matching bases. V dropped 2 bases and J dropped 5 bases, with 15 bases sitting between them. Looked up from germline, CDR1 is MNHNY and CDR2 is SVGAGI (reference sequence). The CDR3 has 15 amino acids. The CDR3 region is CASSYGRSGSETQYF. For the CDR3, the DNA is TGTGCCAGCAGTTACGGGAGATCGGGGTCTGAGACCCAGTACTTC.

The chain links TRBV27 to TRBJ2-1, with 9 bases identical to TRBD1. The CDR3 sequence is 16 residues long. V trimming: 4 bases; J trimming: 8 bases; junction bases outside the gene matches: 12. Germline loops: CDR1 MNHEY, CDR2 SMNVEV (reference sequence). The CDR3 bases are TGTGCCAGCAGTTCACCCGGGACAGGGATTTTAGATGAGCAGTTCTTC. It specifies CASSSPGTGILDEQFF.

The chain is built from TRBV11-2 and TRBJ2-7, with TRBD1 identical over 11 bases. The CDR3 is 14 amino acids. The germline gives CDR1 SGHAT, CDR2 FQNNGV. Trimming took 5 bases from V and 6 from J; bases not matched to a gene: 6. CDR3 DNA: TGTGCCAGCAGCGCCGGGACAGGGGGTATCGAGCAGTACTTC. Protein product: CASSAGTGGIEQYF.

The rearrangement links TRBV7-9 to TRBJ1-1, with 8 bases identical to TRBD1. The germline CDR1 and CDR2 sequences are SEHNR and FQNEAQ (reference sequence). V was pared by 5 bases and J by 3 bases, with 5 bases of the junction left unmatched. The CDR3 contains 14 residues. CDR3 DNA sequence: TGTGCCAGCAGCCCGACAGGGGCGGACACTGAAGCTTTCTTT. This encodes CASSPTGADTEAFF.

The chain joins TRBV7-2 to TRBJ2-5, with D unclear. The CDR3 spans 13 residues. In germline, CDR1 is SGHTA, CDR2 FQGNSA. The V end lost 6 bases, the J end lost 5 bases, and 13 bases lay between the germline ends. CDR3 sequence reads: CASRMSPEETQYF. CDR3 DNA: TGTGCCAGCAGGATGTCACCCGAGGAGACCCAGTACTTC.